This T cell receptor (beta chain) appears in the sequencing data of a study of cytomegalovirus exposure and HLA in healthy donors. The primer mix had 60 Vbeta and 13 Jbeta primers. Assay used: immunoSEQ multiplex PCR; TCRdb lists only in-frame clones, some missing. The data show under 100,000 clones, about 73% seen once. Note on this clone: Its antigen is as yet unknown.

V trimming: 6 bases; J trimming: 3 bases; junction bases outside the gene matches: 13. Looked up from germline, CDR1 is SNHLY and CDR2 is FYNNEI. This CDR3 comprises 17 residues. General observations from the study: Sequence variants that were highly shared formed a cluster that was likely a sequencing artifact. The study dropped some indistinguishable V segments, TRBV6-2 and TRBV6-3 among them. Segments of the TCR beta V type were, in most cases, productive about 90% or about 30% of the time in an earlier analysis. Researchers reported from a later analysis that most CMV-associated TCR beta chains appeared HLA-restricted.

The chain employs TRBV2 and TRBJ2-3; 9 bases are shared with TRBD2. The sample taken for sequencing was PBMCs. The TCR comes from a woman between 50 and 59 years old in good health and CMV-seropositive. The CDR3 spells CASSTELGLASTDTQYF. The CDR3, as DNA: TGTGCCAGCAGCACGGAACTGGGACTAGCCTCTACAGATACGCAGTATTTT.